This T cell receptor (beta chain) is from a study of blood T cell repertoires in COVID-19. At the level of the study: T cells, B-cell-depleted T cells, or PBMCs supplied cDNA or gDNA.

Participants spanned ages about 18 to 90 years and resided in 20 to 30 US areas. The recovered donors of Cohort 3 showed two negative PCRs, clearance, or symptom resolution. Produced via immunoSEQ multiplex PCR; TCRdb's table is partial and in-frame only. The sample has about 300,000 clones, roughly nine tenths seen once; the top ten hold approximately 5.4%. The V end lost 1 base, the J end lost 8 bases, and 10 bases lay between the germline ends. The CDR3 consists of 13 residues. The receptor's source is a woman in her thirties who had recovered from COVID-19. Sequenced material: PBMCs or T cells enriched from blood (not recorded which). This chain connects TRBV12-3 or TRBV12-4 to TRBJ2-3, with D unclear. CDR3 in amino acids: CASSLVAPPTQYF. The DNA for the CDR3 is TGTGCCAGCAGTTTAGTAGCACCGCCTACGCAGTATTTT.